Detailed here is one T cell receptor (beta chain). Its target is unknown. Approximately 100,000 TCR templates underwent assay in every sample. Profiled with immunoSEQ multiplex PCR; TCRdb holds only in-frame clones, not every one. The sample consists of approximately 120,000 clones, 90% to 95% of them appearing once. This specimen comes from a study of siplizumab effects on memory and regulatory T cells. Broader study findings: Researchers did not confirm the suppressive function of proliferating Tregs from siplizumab cultures. Alloreactive sequences from unstimulated CD4+ memory cells fell significantly with siplizumab.

Germline loops: CDR1 MGHRA, CDR2 YSYEKL. With 5 bases removed from V and 2 bases from J, the gap between germline ends came to 10 bases. The CDR3 contains 15 residues. The receptor was isolated from a human donor in good health. J is TRBJ2-6 and V is TRBV4-1; unclear D gene. What was sequenced was Tregs sorted from blood. The CDR3 reads CASSWGRAGANVLTF. The CDR3 DNA sequence: TGCGCCAGCAGCTGGGGTAGGGCTGGGGCCAACGTCCTGACTTTC.